The 2 T cell receptor beta chains presented below share a single source sample, sequenced in a study of T cells in Graves' hyperthyroidism and ophthalmopathy. Amplification of TCR beta CDR3 regions was performed using RNA transcripts as template. HTBI primers were used for first-round RT-PCR of the TCR CDR3. TCRdb used MiXCR to reprocess the multiplex PCR reads, holding one entry per CDR3 protein. The table has roughly 750,000 distinct CDR3 sequences, about a sixth seen once. The sample consisted of blood. The receptors were sampled from a man between 18 and 29 years old with Graves' hyperthyroidism.

The chain combines TRBV6-2 or TRBV6-3 with TRBJ2-7, with 7 bases that match TRBD1. CDR1 and CDR2 from the germline V gene are MNHEY and SVGEGT. The CDR3 is made up of 19 amino acids. V trimming: 8 bases; J trimming: 5 bases; junction bases outside the gene matches: 27. CDR3 sequence reads: CASGKGAGAGSDLPHEQYF. DNA of the CDR3: TGTGCCAGCGGTAAGGGGGCAGGGGCCGGGTCCGACCTCCCTCACGAGCAGTACTTC.

The rearrangement joins TRBV5-1 to TRBJ2-1; D ambiguous. Germline values: CDR1 SGHRS, CDR2 YFSETQ. The CDR3 totals 13 residues. Trimming cost V 4 bases and J 7 bases, with 12 bases left between them. The CDR3 DNA follows: TGCGCCAGCAGCCCCCTTTTGGTTAATGAGCAGTTCTTC. This translates into CASSPLLVNEQFF. Combining the CDR3 with reference TRBV5-1 and TRBJ2-1 gives the whole variable domain KAGVTQTPRYLIKTRGQQVTLSCSPISGHRSVSWYQQTPGQGLQFLFEYFSETQRNKGNFPGRFSGRQFSNSRSEMNVSTLELGDSALYLCASSPLLVNEQFFGPGTRLTVL.